Below are 25 T cell receptor beta chains sequenced from a single sample in a study. MiXCR was run by TCRdb on the 5' RACE reads, yielding one entry per CDR3 protein. Of about 60,000 distinct CDR3 sequences listed, around 30% were seen once; the top ten hold roughly 2%. Material: tumor-infiltrating naive CD4+ T cells sorted from the breast tumor. Regarding subset: naive CD4+ T cells, CD4+CD45RA+CD25-. The receptors derive from a female donor with breast cancer.

About this clonotype itself: Since a much larger clone is just one base distant, this may be a read error. The chain has TRBV7-9 and TRBJ1-4; no firm D call. CDR1 and CDR2 (germline): SEHNR, FQNEAQ (reference sequence). Trimming took 4 bases from V and 7 from J, leaving 13 bases between them. This CDR3 has 14 residues. Here the CDR3 reads CASSSARRPEKLFF. CDR3 coding DNA: TGTGCCAGCAGCTCAGCCCGAAGACCTGAAAAACTGTTTTTT.

V and J are TRBV3-1 and TRBJ2-4, with TRBD1 as a possible D gene (5 bases). Trimming pared 1 base from V and 6 bases from J, leaving 13 bases between. The CDR3 consists of 15 residues. Germline assignment: CDR1 LGHDT and CDR2 YNNKEL (reference sequence). The CDR3 loop is CASSQAWTQSNIQYF. CDR3 bases: TGTGCCAGCAGCCAAGCTTGGACACAATCAAACATTCAGTACTTC.

This clonotype has only a few counts. CDR3 bases: TGTGCCAGCAGCGCCGCCGGGACCTATGGCTACACCTTC. Protein sequence: CASSAAGTYGYTF. V gene TRBV9 combines with J gene TRBJ1-2; tentatively, D is TRBD1 (5 bases). The length of the CDR3 is 13 residues. The germline V gene encodes CDR1 SGDLS and CDR2 YYNGEE. Trimming left V 3 bases short and J 4 bases short, with 10 bases between. The full variable domain, its missing parts supplied by reference TRBV9 and TRBJ1-2, is DSGVTQTPKHLITATGQRVTLRCSPRSGDLSVYWYQQSLDQGLQFLIQYYNGEERAKGNILERFSAQQFPDLHSELNLSSLELGDSALYFCASSAAGTYGYTFGSGTRLTVV.

This clonotype has at least ten counts. The chain joins TRBV7-9 to TRBJ2-3; D unresolved. The germline gives CDR1 SEHNR, CDR2 FQNEAQ (reference sequence). V lost 8 bases and J lost 4, with 10 bases in between. The CDR3 contains 12 residues. The CDR3 DNA follows: TGTGCCAGCCGAAACCGGGCAGATACGCAGTATTTT. This translates into CASRNRADTQYF.

The sample holds many counts of this clonotype. The chain employs TRBV4-1 and TRBJ1-2, with TRBD1 matching 7 bases. The CDR3 covers 14 residues. CDR1 is MGHRA, CDR2 YSYEKL, per germline. The ends lost 4 bases at V and 7 bases at J; junction bases unmatched: 9. The CDR3, as DNA: TGCGCCAGCAGCCCTCAGACAGGGATAGGTGGCTACACCTTC. This sequence encodes CASSPQTGIGGYTF.

This clonotype appeared many times. J is TRBJ1-2 and V is TRBV6-1; D unresolved. V gave up 5 bases and J gave up 4 bases, with 8 bases separating them. The CDR3 has 12 amino acids. Germline assignment: CDR1 MNHNS and CDR2 SASEGT. CDR3 sequence reads: CASSPGFYGYTF. The CDR3 nucleotides are TGTGCCAGCAGTCCGGGTTTCTATGGCTACACCTTC.

The chain links TRBV4-1 to TRBJ2-2; perhaps TRBD2 as D (7 bases). The CDR3 runs 16 residues. Trimming removed 0 bases from V and 4 bases from J, with 12 bases in between. Per the germline V gene, CDR1 is MGHRA and CDR2 is YSYEKL. The CDR3 coding sequence is TGCGCCAGCAGCCAAGATGAGAGGGGGGGCACCGGGGAGCTGTTTTTT. Amino acids: CASSQDERGGTGELFF.

This chain joins TRBV7-3 and TRBJ2-2; 7 nucleotides line up with TRBD1. Trimming cost V 4 bases and J 6 bases; bases outside gene matches: 8. The CDR3 sequence is 15 residues long. The germline V gene has CDR1 SGHTA and CDR2 FQGTGA. The CDR3 reads CASSSTGTNAGELFF. The CDR3 coding sequence is TGTGCCAGCAGCTCGACAGGGACAAACGCCGGGGAGCTGTTTTTT.

This chain connects TRBV2 to TRBJ2-7; D is unclear. The V end lost 4 bases, the J end lost 3 bases, and 4 bases lay between the germline ends. The CDR3 is made up of 11 amino acids. The germline gives CDR1 SNHLY, CDR2 FYNNEI. The CDR3 sequence: CASSGHYEQYF. The DNA for the CDR3 is TGTGCCAGCAGTGGACACTACGAGCAGTACTTC.

This clonotype was seen a few times. The chain uses TRBV3-1 and TRBJ2-5; 12 bases are a match to TRBD2. The CDR3 length is 16 residues. From germline, CDR1 is LGHDT and CDR2 YNNKEL (reference sequence). The ends lost 4 bases at V and 4 bases at J; junction bases unmatched: 7. The CDR3 nucleotides read TGTGCCAGCAGCCTAAAGACTAGCGGGAGAGGAGAGACCCAGTACTTC. Protein: CASSLKTSGRGETQYF.

This clonotype was observed once. Compared with germline, one end of the junction differs, possibly owing to a read error. V usage is TRBV11-2 and J usage is TRBJ1-6; TRBD1 is a possible D gene (5 bases). CDR1 and CDR2 (germline): SGHAT, FQNNGV. The CDR3 has 16 residues. CDR3 in DNA: TGTGCCAGCAGCTCCCCCGGGCGGGGCGGAAGTTCACCCCGCCACTTT. This sequence encodes CASSSPGRGGSSPRHF.

The CDR3 loop is CASSRDSLGPGYTF. In nucleotides, the CDR3 is TGTGCCAGCAGTAGGGACTCCCTTGGGCCCGGCTACACCTTC. This chain links TRBV6-1 with TRBJ1-2; tentative D call: TRBD1 (5 bases). Trimming removed 5 bases from V and 8 bases from J, with 18 bases in between. This CDR3 has 14 residues. In germline, CDR1 is MNHNS, CDR2 SASEGT.

Many counts were recorded for this clonotype. CDR3 residues: CASSRTSGETDTQYF. The CDR3 DNA is TGTGCCAGCAGCCGGACTAGCGGGGAAACAGATACGCAGTATTTT. V and J are TRBV3-1 and TRBJ2-3, with 12 bases aligning to TRBD2. Germline CDR1 and CDR2: LGHDT and YNNKEL (reference sequence). The J segment lost 3 bases and the V segment lost 4 bases, leaving 2 bases of the junction unmatched. The CDR3 spans 15 residues.

This clonotype was seen only a few times. The chain carries TRBV4-1 and TRBJ2-5; 11 nucleotides agree with TRBD1. CDR1 is MGHRA and CDR2 is YSYEKL in the germline V gene. V shed 5 bases, J shed 4 bases, and the junction held 6 bases outside the gene matches. CDR3 length equals 15 residues. DNA for the CDR3: TGCGCCAGCAGCTACGGACAGGGGGCCCGAGAGACCCAGTACTTC. Residues: CASSYGQGARETQYF.

This clonotype counts as medium-sized. The V and J genes are TRBV20-1 and TRBJ1-6; D unclear. The length of the CDR3 is 12 residues. The V gene's germline CDR1 is DFQATT and CDR2 SNEGSKA (reference sequence). Deletions cut 0 bases from V and 9 bases from J, with 6 bases between. The CDR3 DNA follows: TGCAGTGCTAGAGATTACTCTTCACCCCTCCACTTT. It codes for CSARDYSSPLHF.

V is TRBV7-6 and J is TRBJ2-2; 9 bases map to TRBD2. V was clipped by 4 bases and J by 7 bases; unmatched bases: 10. This CDR3 contains 16 residues. Germline CDR1 SGHVS, CDR2 FNYEAQ. The CDR3 bases are TGTGCCAGCAGCTCAAGGCCTAGCGGGACGATCGGGGAGCTGTTTTTT. Amino acid sequence: CASSSRPSGTIGELFF.

As regards this clonotype: This may stem from a read error, because a much larger clone lies one nucleotide away. V usage is TRBV20-1 and J usage is TRBJ2-2; weak D call: TRBD1 (6 bases). Trimming removed 6 bases at V and 1 base at J, with 27 bases between. This CDR3 is 19 amino acids long. Germline CDR1 is DFQATT and CDR2 is SNEGSKA (reference sequence). The CDR3 loop reads CSAEGTRGEVRRNTGELFF. CDR3 nucleotide sequence: TGCAGTGCAGAGGGGACAAGGGGCGAGGTCAGAAGGAACACCGGGGAGCTGTTTTTT.

The rearrangement joins TRBV28 to TRBJ1-2, with a possible D match to TRBD1 (6 bases). The CDR3 covers 14 residues. V was shortened by 8 bases and J by 1 base, with 14 bases between the two germline ends. Germline CDR1 MDHEN, CDR2 SYDVKM. In nucleotides, the CDR3 is TGTGCCAGCTTTCAAACAGGGCGTAACTATGGCTACACCTTC. It specifies CASFQTGRNYGYTF.

This clonotype was seen only a few times. In DNA form, the CDR3 reads TGTGCCATCAGTACCTCGTCACAGGGGATATGGGGCACAGATACGCAGTATTTT. It yields the protein CAISTSSQGIWGTDTQYF. This chain links TRBV10-3 with TRBJ2-3; 7 nucleotides agree with TRBD1. This CDR3 contains 18 residues. The germline V gene has CDR1 ENHRY and CDR2 SYGVKD. V was pared by 5 bases and J by 1 base, with 15 bases of the junction left unmatched.

This clonotype was seen repeatedly, ten times or more. The rearrangement joins TRBV10-3 to TRBJ1-5; D not certain. The CDR3 consists of 17 residues. Trimming pared 2 bases from V and 0 bases from J, leaving 14 bases between. Germline V gives CDR1 ENHRY, CDR2 SYGVKD. The DNA of the CDR3 is TGTGCCATCAGTGAGGGGAAAGGGCAGACTAGCAATCAGCCCCAGCATTTT. The encoded protein is CAISEGKGQTSNQPQHF.

This clonotype was seen more than once but under ten times. V usage is TRBV2 and J usage is TRBJ2-7, with D maybe TRBD2 (7 bases). This CDR3 contains 13 residues. CDR1 is SNHLY, CDR2 FYNNEI, per germline. V was shortened by 1 base and J by 6 bases, with 10 bases between the two germline ends. The CDR3 DNA is TGTGCCAGCAGTGAAGAGGGGGGGCTCGAGCAGTACTTC. Protein: CASSEEGGLEQYF.

This clonotype turned up a few times. V is TRBV12-3 or TRBV12-4 and J is TRBJ2-7; 12 bases are shared with TRBD2. CDR3 length: 14 amino acids. V was clipped by 6 bases and J by 5 bases; unmatched bases: 5. For the CDR3, the DNA is TGTGCCAGCAGCTGGACTAGCGGGAACGACGAGCAGTACTTC. This translates into CASSWTSGNDEQYF.

The genes are TRBV20-1 and TRBJ2-2; D is uncertain. The CDR3 has 14 residues. Deletions cut 3 bases from V and 5 bases from J, with 13 bases between. From germline, CDR1 is DFQATT and CDR2 SNEGSKA (reference sequence). CDR3 DNA: TGCAGTGCTAGTCGGACCCTGGGGACCGGGGAGCTGTTTTTT. Translation gives CSASRTLGTGELFF.

This clonotype was counted only a few times. Lacking the conserved final phenylalanine or tryptophan, this CDR3 likely reflects a read error. CDR3 sequence: CRPDRGQDGYTL. The CDR3 DNA reads as TGCAGACCTGACAGGGGGCAGGATGGCTACACCCTC. This sequence joins TRBV20-1 and TRBJ1-2; 10 bases are shared with TRBD1. The length of the CDR3 is 12 residues. Germline V gives CDR1 DFQATT, CDR2 SNEGSKA (reference sequence).

This clonotype was counted a few times. CDR3 in DNA: TGTGCCAGCAGCAGACAGGGATTGTCGACCTACAATGAGCAGTTCTTC. This codes for CASSRQGLSTYNEQFF. The gene calls are TRBV2 and TRBJ2-1, with TRBD1 matching over 7 bases. The germline gives CDR1 SNHLY, CDR2 FYNNEI. CDR3 length: 16 residues. The V and J ends lost 6 bases and 2 bases, in that order; junction bases with no gene match: 10.